Shown below are 31 T cell receptor beta chains from a single sample sequenced in a study of Graves' ophthalmopathy and Graves' hyperthyroidism (dated by TCRdb to the late 2010s). Instrument used: Illumina HiSeq 2000. TCR beta CDR3 regions were amplified from RNA transcripts for repertoire sequencing. HTBI primers and the Qiagen OneStep RT-PCR kit were used in a first-round RT-PCR, which was followed by a second-round multiplex PCR, size selection and purification. Using fastp trimming at Q25 and MiXCR clonotype assembly, TCRdb reanalyzed the public sequencing data and kept in-frame beta chains. Rows are unified per CDR3 protein, each entry keeping the most common DNA and genes. The sample table records roughly 500,000 distinct CDR3 sequences; about an eighth of these occur just once. The ten largest clones take up 8% to 10% of the sample. The sample was blood. Receptors were obtained from a woman in her twenties or thirties with Graves' ophthalmopathy. Donor details come from another sample of the same person, matched by shared clones.

In this sample, this clonotype turned up many times. This chain links TRBV19 with TRBJ1-1; D not resolved. The V end lost 6 bases, the J end lost 1 base, and 9 bases lay between the germline ends. CDR1 is LNHDA and CDR2 is SQIVND in the germline V gene (reference sequence). The CDR3 extends over 13 amino acids. CDR3 region: CASRAVQNTEAFF. The CDR3 region has the DNA TGTGCCAGTAGAGCCGTTCAGAACACTGAAGCTTTCTTT.

This clonotype was detected a few times. V is TRBV11-2 and J is TRBJ2-5, with D maybe TRBD1 (5 bases). The CDR3 is 14 residues long. Germline V lookup: CDR1 SGHAT, CDR2 FQNNGV. The V end was cut by 4 bases, the J end by 2 bases, with 11 bases between. CDR3 sequence: CASSYNRIQETQYF. DNA for the CDR3: TGTGCCAGCAGCTACAACAGGATACAAGAGACCCAGTACTTC.

This sequence joins TRBV18 and TRBJ2-5; D remains ambiguous. Between the trimmed V and J ends, which lost 4 bases and 2 bases, there was a span of 14 bases. The germline V gene has CDR1 KGHSH and CDR2 LQKENI. This CDR3 contains 15 residues. The CDR3 loop is CASSQPIEVQETQYF. In DNA, the CDR3 is TGTGCCAGCTCACAGCCCATAGAGGTTCAAGAGACCCAGTACTTC.

V is TRBV5-5 and J is TRBJ1-1, with D unresolved. The CDR3 contains 15 residues. Germline CDR1 reads SGHKS; CDR2 reads YYEKEE (reference sequence). V shed 0 bases and J shed 4 bases, with 13 bases lying between them. CDR3 sequence: CASSLARGRATEAFF. DNA of the CDR3: TGTGCCAGCAGCTTGGCCCGGGGAAGGGCCACTGAAGCTTTCTTT.

In its sample, this clonotype was seen many times. The rearrangement links TRBV6-1 to TRBJ1-5; D unresolved. Germline CDR1 MNHNS, CDR2 SASEGT. V lost 6 bases, J lost 7 bases, and 16 bases lay in between. This CDR3 is built from 14 residues. CDR3 DNA sequence: TGTGCCAGCAGACCCGACGGTGTGAGACAGCCCCAGCATTTT. This sequence encodes CASRPDGVRQPQHF.

This clonotype was observed at least ten times. This chain links TRBV29-1 with TRBJ1-2; 7 nucleotides agree with TRBD1. This CDR3 region has 12 residues. The V and J ends lost 3 bases and 3 bases, in that order; junction bases with no gene match: 1. The germline V gene encodes CDR1 SQVTM and CDR2 ANQGSEA. CDR3 nucleotides: TGCAGCGTTGACGACAGGGACTATGGCTACACCTTC. Amino acids: CSVDDRDYGYTF.

This clonotype has at least ten counts. This chain joins TRBV15 and TRBJ2-5; 10 nucleotides line up with TRBD1. V was pared by 0 bases and J by 1 base, with 14 bases of the junction left unmatched. CDR3 length: 20 residues. Per the germline V gene, CDR1 is LNHNV and CDR2 is YYDKDF (reference sequence). DNA of the CDR3: TGTGCCACCAGCAGAGAGTGGTCGAGGATTTGGACAGGGGGCCAAGAGACCCAGTACTTC. This codes for CATSREWSRIWTGGQETQYF.

This clonotype occurred many times. The rearrangement uses TRBV12-3 or TRBV12-4 and TRBJ1-2; D not resolved. Trimming removed 3 bases at V and 8 bases at J, with 19 bases between. The CDR3 is made up of 15 amino acids. CDR3 coding DNA: TGTGCCAGCAGTTTTCAAAGGGAAGGCGGGGAGGGCTACACCTTC. This gives the protein CASSFQREGGEGYTF.

Many counts were recorded for this clonotype. This chain links TRBV6-5 with TRBJ1-1; D ambiguous. This CDR3 comprises 15 residues. V was clipped by 5 bases and J by 5 bases, with 18 bases between them. CDR1 and CDR2 from the germline V gene are MNHEY and SVGAGI. In DNA, the CDR3 is TGTGCCAGCAGTCCCGGAGGCGGGAGGCGGACTGAAGCTTTCTTT. It yields the protein CASSPGGGRRTEAFF.

This clonotype was detected ten times or more. The rearrangement uses TRBV6-4 and TRBJ2-2; no clear D gene. The CDR3 loop spans 13 amino acids. Germline V gives CDR1 MRHNA, CDR2 SNTAGT. Trimming took off 3 bases at V and 4 bases at J, with 6 bases between the two ends. CDR3 DNA sequence: TGTGCCAGCAGTGAATGGTCCACCGGGGAGCTGTTTTTT. Translation gives CASSEWSTGELFF.

This clonotype was observed many times. This chain links TRBV12-5 with TRBJ1-1; no firm D call. CDR3 length: 17 residues. The germline gives CDR1 LGHNT, CDR2 FRNRAP. Trimming shortened V by 0 bases and J by 1 base, and 15 bases separated the two germline ends. The CDR3 reads CASGLVSGRIRNTEAFF. The CDR3 nucleotides are TGTGCTAGTGGTTTGGTATCCGGGCGGATTCGGAACACTGAAGCTTTCTTT.

This clonotype was found many times. J is TRBJ1-5 and V is TRBV27; D call uncertain. The V gene's germline CDR1 is MNHEY and CDR2 SMNVEV (reference sequence). Between the trimmed V and J ends, which lost 0 bases and 7 bases, there was a span of 7 bases. This CDR3 region has 13 residues. For the CDR3, the DNA is TGTGCCAGCAGTTTATCAGGTCGGCAGCCCCAGCATTTT. Protein sequence: CASSLSGRQPQHF.

This clonotype has at least ten counts. V and J are TRBV19 and TRBJ1-1; D call uncertain. V shed 7 bases and J shed 5 bases, with 14 bases lying between them. Germline CDR1 LNHDA, CDR2 SQIVND (reference sequence). The CDR3 covers 13 residues. This chain's CDR3 is CASIPGLGTEAFF. The CDR3 DNA reads TGTGCCAGTATTCCGGGCCTGGGGACTGAAGCTTTCTTT.

This clonotype was detected ten times or more. The CDR3 sequence is CAWNMGETQYF. The DNA of the CDR3 is TGTGCCTGGAATATGGGAGAGACCCAGTACTTC. This chain joins TRBV30 and TRBJ2-5, with D unclear. Trimming cost V 4 bases and J 4 bases, with 7 bases left between them. CDR1 and CDR2 from the germline V gene are GTSNPN and SVGIG (reference sequence). The CDR3 loop spans 11 amino acids.

This clonotype was picked up many times. V is TRBV6-1 and J is TRBJ1-1, with D tentatively TRBD1 (6 bases). Trimming left V 6 bases short and J 4 bases short, with 18 bases between. CDR3 length equals 15 residues. Per the germline V gene, CDR1 is MNHNS and CDR2 is SASEGT. The CDR3 reads CASRSRGHGTTEAFF. CDR3 bases: TGTGCCAGCAGATCCCGGGGACATGGGACCACTGAAGCTTTCTTT.

This clonotype came up many times. CDR3 nucleotides: TGTGCCAGCAGTGAAGCGCTGGGAGTCGGCTATGGCTACACCTTC. Translation gives CASSEALGVGYGYTF. The gene calls are TRBV2 and TRBJ1-2; D gene unclear. Trimming cost V 0 bases and J 4 bases, with 12 bases left between them. The CDR3 totals 15 residues. Per the germline V gene, CDR1 is SNHLY and CDR2 is FYNNEI. Full variable domain (missing parts from reference TRBV2 and TRBJ1-2): EPEVTQTPSHQVTQMGQEVILRCVPISNHLYFYWYRQILGQKVEFLVSFYNNEISEKSEIFDDQFSVERPDGSNFTLKIRSTKLEDSAMYFCASSEALGVGYGYTFGSGTRLTVV.

This clonotype has at least ten counts. The rearrangement joins TRBV5-1 to TRBJ2-5; no reliable D call. This CDR3 contains 14 residues. CDR1 SGHRS and CDR2 YFSETQ come from the germline V gene. V was clipped by 0 bases and J by 5 bases, with 11 bases between them. CDR3 protein: CASSLGLIGETQYF. CDR3 nucleotides: TGCGCCAGCAGCTTGGGGCTTATCGGGGAGACCCAGTACTTC. Based on the CDR3 plus reference TRBV5-1 and TRBJ2-5, the full variable domain is KAGVTQTPRYLIKTRGQQVTLSCSPISGHRSVSWYQQTPGQGLQFLFEYFSETQRNKGNFPGRFSGRQFSNSRSEMNVSTLELGDSALYLCASSLGLIGETQYFGPGTRLLVL.

This clonotype was recorded many times. The J gene is TRBJ2-7, the V gene TRBV20-1; 10 bases match TRBD2. V lost 6 bases, J lost 2 bases, and 7 bases stayed unmatched. CDR3 length equals 14 residues. The germline V gene has CDR1 DFQATT and CDR2 SNEGSKA (reference sequence). Written as DNA, the CDR3 is TGCAGTGCCAGCAGCGGGAGGGGTACCTACGAGCAGTACTTC. Translating gives CSASSGRGTYEQYF.

The chain uses TRBV15 and TRBJ2-7, with D hard to call. V was clipped by 0 bases and J by 3 bases, with 15 bases between them. This CDR3 region has 16 residues. The germline V gene encodes CDR1 LNHNV and CDR2 YYDKDF (reference sequence). In DNA form, the CDR3 reads TGTGCCACCAGCAGAGAGAACCCAGTCCCCGGCTACGAGCAGTACTTC. Protein product: CATSRENPVPGYEQYF.

Only one count was recorded for this clonotype. V and J are TRBV29-1 and TRBJ2-7; D unresolved. Germline CDR1 SQVTM, CDR2 ANQGSEA. CDR3 size: 12 residues. With 0 bases removed from V and 5 bases from J, the gap between germline ends came to 8 bases. CDR3 bases: TGCAGCGTTGAAGATCTAAGCGACGAGCAGTACTTC. It translates to CSVEDLSDEQYF.

This clonotype was seen only a few times. This rearrangement joins TRBV18 to TRBJ2-5; D is uncertain. Trimming took 0 bases from V and 2 from J, leaving 10 bases between them. Looked up from germline, CDR1 is KGHSH and CDR2 is LQKENI. The CDR3 contains 15 residues. CDR3 in amino acids: CASSPPSQVQETQYF. CDR3 nucleotides: TGTGCCAGCTCACCACCCTCGCAGGTACAAGAGACCCAGTACTTC.

This clonotype showed up many times. CDR3 nucleotide sequence: TGTGCCAGCAGCCAAACTAGCGTGACCTACGAGCAGTACTTC. It yields the protein CASSQTSVTYEQYF. The chain recombines TRBV3-1 with TRBJ2-7; 7 nucleotides line up with TRBD2. This CDR3 spans 14 amino acids. Germline V lookup: CDR1 LGHDT, CDR2 YNNKEL (reference sequence). J gave up 2 bases and V 2 bases, and 3 bases lay outside the gene matches.

This clonotype was counted only a few times. The J gene is TRBJ2-5, the V gene TRBV24-1; 9 nucleotides agree with TRBD1. V lost 3 bases and J lost 4; bases outside the gene matches: 5. The length of the CDR3 is 15 residues. The V gene's germline CDR1 is KGHDR and CDR2 SFDVKD. The CDR3 here is CATSDPRTGAETQYF. The CDR3 bases are TGTGCCACCAGTGATCCCCGGACAGGGGCAGAGACCCAGTACTTC.

To note about this clonotype: A much bigger clone sits one base away, suggesting this may be a read error. The chain uses TRBV3-1 and TRBJ2-7; D is perhaps TRBD2 (6 bases). Germline CDR1 and CDR2: LGHDT and YNNKEL (reference sequence). The CDR3 loop spans 14 amino acids. The V gene lost 4 bases and the J gene lost 3 bases, with 13 bases spanning the gap. Here the CDR3 reads CASSPPGLYYEQYF. CDR3 DNA: TGTGCCAGCAGCCCACCGGGACTTTACTACGAGCAGTACTTC.

This clonotype was recorded a few times. The DNA for the CDR3 is TGTGCCAGCTCACCGAGGACAGGAAAACCCACCGGGGAGCTGTTTTTT. This encodes CASSPRTGKPTGELFF. The V call is TRBV18, the J call TRBJ2-2; 7 positions agree with TRBD1. CDR3 length: 16 amino acids. CDR1 is KGHSH and CDR2 is LQKENI in the germline V gene. V trimming: 3 bases; J trimming: 4 bases; junction bases outside the gene matches: 8.

The CDR3 reads CAWATGWGQPQHF. The CDR3 coding sequence is TGTGCCTGGGCGACGGGGTGGGGTCAGCCCCAGCATTTT. J is TRBJ1-5 and V is TRBV30, with unresolved D. The CDR3 extends over 13 amino acids. V was trimmed by 5 bases and J by 6 bases, leaving 14 bases between them. Per germline, CDR1 GTSNPN and CDR2 SVGIG (reference sequence).

This clonotype has a count of ten or more. The V call is TRBV20-1, the J call TRBJ1-2; D unclear. Trimming left V 1 base short and J 3 bases short, with 12 bases between. The CDR3 totals 14 residues. From germline, CDR1 is DFQATT and CDR2 SNEGSKA (reference sequence). CDR3 sequence reads: CSARGIDTYYGYTF. The CDR3 DNA follows: TGCAGTGCTAGAGGTATCGACACTTACTATGGCTACACCTTC.

This clonotype was found many times. This chain joins TRBV6-1 and TRBJ1-5; no clear D gene. V lost 2 bases, J lost 0 bases, and 17 bases lay in between. The germline V gene has CDR1 MNHNS and CDR2 SASEGT. The CDR3 sequence is 18 residues long. This CDR3 reads CASSEWASQAYSNQPQHF. In DNA, the CDR3 is TGTGCCAGCAGTGAATGGGCAAGTCAGGCCTATAGCAATCAGCCCCAGCATTTT.

Ten or more counts support this clonotype. The chain joins TRBV2 to TRBJ1-5; D possibly corresponds to TRBD1 (5 bases). V dropped 4 bases and J dropped 4 bases, with 11 bases sitting between them. The germline CDR1 and CDR2 sequences are SNHLY and FYNNEI. The CDR3 length is 14 residues. For the CDR3, the DNA is TGTGCCAGCAGTGTAGGAGGGGCGAATCAGCCCCAGCATTTT. Its protein is CASSVGGANQPQHF.

This clonotype was counted many times. The chain links TRBV6-2 or TRBV6-3 to TRBJ1-3, with D tentatively TRBD1 (5 bases). V was cut by 8 bases and J by 0 bases, with 14 bases left in between. Germline V gives CDR1 MNHEY, CDR2 SVGEGT. The CDR3 loop spans 15 amino acids. For the CDR3, the DNA is TGTGCCAGCGGTAAGGGGACCGACTCTGGAAACACCATATATTTT. Translated, it gives CASGKGTDSGNTIYF.

The CDR3 loop is CASSLPLRGVNEQFF. The CDR3 DNA sequence: TGTGCCAGCAGCCTCCCCCTCCGGGGTGTCAATGAGCAGTTCTTC. The rearrangement uses TRBV28 and TRBJ2-1, with a tentative D call TRBD2 (5 bases). Trimming cost V 6 bases and J 6 bases, with 18 bases left between them. CDR3 size: 15 residues. In germline, CDR1 is MDHEN, CDR2 SYDVKM.